These 9 T cell receptor beta chains came from one sample sequenced in a study of OX40 agonist ivuxolimab in advanced cancers. Profiling relied on immunoSEQ multiplex PCR, and the TCRdb table lists in-frame clones only, not all of them. Seen here are tens of thousands of clones, approximately 83% observed once, and the top ten hold 3.1%. Specimen: CD4+ or CD8+ T cells sorted from blood, collected in a trial of the OX40 agonist ivuxolimab. Source of these receptors: an adult with an advanced solid tumor such as melanoma, head and neck, liver or kidney cancer.

The table lists this clone with a count of one. This chain uses TRBV9 with TRBJ2-7; TRBD2 aligns across 8 bases. The germline V gene has CDR1 SGDLS and CDR2 YYNGEE. The CDR3 totals 15 residues. V lost 0 bases, J lost 2 bases, and 4 bases stayed unmatched. In DNA form, the CDR3 reads TGTGCCAGCAGCGTAGTCCCTAGCGGGCCCTACGAGCAGTACTTC. Translated: CASSVVPSGPYEQYF. Full variable domain (missing parts from reference TRBV9 and TRBJ2-7): DSGVTQTPKHLITATGQRVTLRCSPRSGDLSVYWYQQSLDQGLQFLIQYYNGEERAKGNILERFSAQQFPDLHSELNLSSLELGDSALYFCASSVVPSGPYEQYFGPGTRLTVT.

The CDR3 here is CASSSMDRVHDWANVLTF. The CDR3 nucleotides read TGTGCCAGCAGCTCAATGGACAGGGTCCACGATTGGGCCAACGTCCTGACTTTC. The V call is TRBV13, the J call TRBJ2-6; TRBD1 aligns across 8 bases. CDR1 is PRHDT, CDR2 FYEKMQ, per germline (reference sequence). This CDR3 spans 18 amino acids. V lost 4 bases and J lost 5; bases outside the gene matches: 13.

The chain couples TRBV9 to TRBJ2-7; TRBD2 is a possible D gene (5 bases). V was pared by 0 bases and J by 3 bases, with 16 bases between. CDR3 length equals 16 residues. From germline, CDR1 is SGDLS and CDR2 YYNGEE. CDR3 DNA sequence: TGTGCCAGCAGCGTAGGTGGTGGGCGGGCGAACTACGAGCAGTACTTC. Translation gives CASSVGGGRANYEQYF.

This clone showed up just a few times. The V call is TRBV6-5, the J call TRBJ1-1, with D possibly being TRBD1 (6 bases). Germline CDR1 MNHEY, CDR2 SVGAGI. The CDR3 spans 13 residues. V was pared by 6 bases and J by 1 base, with 9 bases between. The CDR3 DNA follows: TGTGCCAGCAGATACAGGGAGAACACTGAAGCTTTCTTT. Amino acid sequence: CASRYRENTEAFF.

The DNA for the CDR3 is TGTGCCAGCAGCAAAGCCGGACATTCGGGGGAAAAACTGTTTTTT. Translated: CASSKAGHSGEKLFF. The rearrangement links TRBV21-1 to TRBJ1-4. TRBV21-1 is labeled a pseudogene. This CDR3 spans 15 amino acids.

This chain uses TRBV11-1 with TRBJ2-1, with unresolved D. CDR1 is SGHAT and CDR2 is FQDESV in the germline V gene (reference sequence). The CDR3 contains 15 residues. V lost 2 bases and J lost 0, with 8 bases in between. CDR3 DNA sequence: TGTGCCAGCAGCTTACAGGCGCGCTCCTACAATGAGCAGTTCTTC. This sequence encodes CASSLQARSYNEQFF.

J is TRBJ2-7 and V is TRBV9; 14 nucleotides align to TRBD2. After removal of 2 bases from V and 5 bases from J, the junction contained 3 bases not matched to a gene. This CDR3 is built from 15 residues. Germline lookup yields CDR1 SGDLS and CDR2 YYNGEE. CDR3 DNA sequence: TGTGCCAGCAGCGTCGGGACTAGCGGGAGTGACGAGCAGTACTTC. Amino acids: CASSVGTSGSDEQYF.

The chain employs TRBV5-8 and TRBJ1-1, with D perhaps matching TRBD1 (5 bases). The CDR3 runs 14 residues. Per the germline V gene, CDR1 is SGHTS and CDR2 is YDEGEE. V shed 9 bases and J shed 1 base, with 16 bases lying between them. CDR3 sequence: CATHQTGGNTEAFF. CDR3 nucleotide sequence: TGTGCCACCCACCAAACTGGGGGGAACACTGAAGCTTTCTTT.

J is TRBJ1-5 and V is TRBV5-5; possibly TRBD1 for D (5 bases). V was cut by 5 bases and J by 6 bases, with 15 bases left in between. Germline CDR1 and CDR2: SGHKS and YYEKEE (reference sequence). The CDR3 covers 14 residues. DNA for the CDR3: TGTGCCAGCAGACCATTTAGGGGTTCTCAGCCCCAGCATTTT. This translates into CASRPFRGSQPQHF.